This is a list of T cell receptor beta chains from one sample in a study of identifying expanded T cells in peripheral blood. The repertoire was sequenced with immunoSEQ multiplex PCR; TCRdb's copy has only in-frame clones and lacks some. This sample has some 78,000 clones, with 84% found just once. The sample consisted of blood. The receptors shown here come from a person between 18 and 75 years old in good health. Each CDR3 is given with its conserved first and last residue. Each record gives: V gene, CDR3 protein.

TRBV20-1 | CSARVVETQYF
TRBV28 | CASTHGGGTEAFF
TRBV28 | CASLNPPPDFNYGYTF
TRBV27 | CASSLGRFGEQYF
TRBV5-5 | CASRRTAYEQYF
TRBV28 | CASTQESYSNQPQHF
TRBV6-1 | CASSEGRGHQPQHF
TRBV5-1 | CASNTGGSSYEQYF
TRBV28 | CASSFEGQGRPQHF
TRBV28 | CASSPRGIGTDTQYF
TRBV7-9 | CASSLAGQYSGNTIYF
TRBV18 | CASSSGTAASGNTIYF
TRBV4-1 | CASSGGRADNEQFF
TRBV20-1 | CSARGDTEQFF
TRBV19 | CATRDRATGANVLTF
TRBV9 | CASTPLQAGGEQYF
TRBV27 | CASSLQGAYEQYF
TRBV19 | CASSIEASRIYEQYF
TRBV6-5 | CASSYSYGTPRTEAFF
TRBV11-3 | CASSPPGSGEETQYF
TRBV10-2 | CASRERGSSDTQYF
TRBV5-4 | CASSLETASMNTEAFF
TRBV28 | CASSFSGGRNEQFF
TRBV11-2 | CASSLIALASSYEQYF
TRBV5-5 | CASSLQSQGRGKLFF
TRBV6-5 | CASSLARDYEQYF
TRBV5-1 | CASSLGRQNTGELFF
TRBV4-2 | CASSHVTGYSGNTIYF